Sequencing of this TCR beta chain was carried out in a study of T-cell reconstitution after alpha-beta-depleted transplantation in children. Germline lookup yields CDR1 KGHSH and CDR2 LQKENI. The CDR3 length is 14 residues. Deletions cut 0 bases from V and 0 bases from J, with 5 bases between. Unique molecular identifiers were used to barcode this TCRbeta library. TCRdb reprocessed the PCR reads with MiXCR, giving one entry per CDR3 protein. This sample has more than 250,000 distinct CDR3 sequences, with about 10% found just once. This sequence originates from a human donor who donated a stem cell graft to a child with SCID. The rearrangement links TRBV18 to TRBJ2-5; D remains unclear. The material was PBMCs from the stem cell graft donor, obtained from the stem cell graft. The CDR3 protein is CASSPPLDQETQYF. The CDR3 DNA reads TGTGCCAGCTCACCACCTCTCGACCAAGAGACCCAGTACTTC.